This T cell receptor beta chain was observed in a study of T cell responses to AZD1222 COVID-19 vaccine. Regarding the study as a whole: No day 14 peak samples; only post-peak repertoires were characterized. Seropositivity was recorded at baseline in only 6 or 7 AZD1222 recipients.

Sequencing used immunoSEQ multiplex PCR; TCRdb keeps in-frame clones, though not all of them. The sample lists around 160,000 clones, around 90% occurring once. Second doses at about 4 or about 12 weeks were pooled. In this sample, this clone turned up once. Its cognate antigen is unknown. CDR3 length: 15 amino acids. Germline V lookup: CDR1 LGHDT, CDR2 YNNKEL (reference sequence). The V end lost 9 bases, the J end lost 8 bases, and 25 bases lay between the germline ends. The chain has TRBV3-1 (or the pseudogene TRBV3-2) and TRBJ1-2, with D possibly TRBD1 on 5 matching bases. This sample comprised peripheral blood, obtained 28 days after the second AZD1222 dose. This clonotype originated in an adult who received the AZD1222 COVID-19 vaccine. As DNA, the CDR3 is TGTGCCAGTAGTAGAGAGGGGTCGGTAACAGAGGGCTACACCTTC. Protein product: CASSREGSVTEGYTF.